One and the same sample provided the 6 T cell receptor beta chains below, sequenced in a study of beta chain features in type 1 diabetes. The investigators reverse transcribed all of the isolated RNA, so they sequenced expressed TCRB transcripts. TCRdb keeps only in-frame clones here, not all; method: immunoSEQ multiplex PCR. The sample holds 300,000 to 350,000 clones; 12% to 15% are singletons and the top ten take about 6.7%. Sequences were obtained from central memory CD4+ T cells from blood. The receptor source for this set is a man in his thirties or forties in good health.

The gene calls are TRBV29-1 and TRBJ2-7; a weak D match, TRBD2 (7 bases). V lost 4 bases, J lost 5 bases, and 21 bases lay in between. CDR1 and CDR2 from the germline V gene are SQVTM and ANQGSEA. The CDR3 totals 15 residues. The CDR3 reads CSVAPAARGADEQYF. In DNA form, the CDR3 reads TGCAGCGTTGCCCCCGCGGCCCGGGGGGCAGACGAGCAGTACTTC.

This clone showed up just a few times. CDR3 DNA sequence: TGTGCCAGCAGCCAAGATGGGGGACCGTACAATGAGCAGTTCTTC. Translated: CASSQDGGPYNEQFF. The genes are TRBV4-2 and TRBJ2-1; tentatively, D is TRBD1 or TRBD2 (5 bases each). Germline lookup yields CDR1 LGHNA and CDR2 YNFKEQ. This CDR3 has 15 amino acids. Trimming removed 0 bases from V and 4 bases from J, with 10 bases in between.

Details on this clone: Being one base from a much bigger clone, this may be a read error. The chain employs TRBV7-2 and TRBJ2-5, with unresolved D. V was pared by 4 bases and J by 3 bases, with 3 bases between. CDR3 length: 11 amino acids. CDR1 and CDR2 (germline): SGHTA, FQGNSA. CDR3 sequence reads: CASSSEETQYF. The CDR3 DNA follows: TGTGCCAGCAGCTCGGAAGAGACCCAGTACTTC.

This clone appeared a few times. The chain is built from TRBV6-5 and TRBJ1-1, with D possibly matching TRBD1 (6 bases). The CDR3 runs to 13 residues. CDR1 and CDR2 from the germline V gene are MNHEY and SVGAGI. Trimming left V 8 bases short and J 1 base short, with 11 bases between. CDR3 DNA sequence: TGTGCCAGCGGGGGGGCGCGGAACACTGAAGCTTTCTTT. It is translated as CASGGARNTEAFF.

This clone was recorded a few times. This chain connects TRBV10-2 to TRBJ2-4; 10 nucleotides agree with TRBD2. This CDR3 spans 16 amino acids. Losses at the gene ends were 10 bases for V and 3 bases for J; bases not matched to a gene: 12. Germline V gene data show CDR1 as WSHSY and CDR2 as SAAADI. Here the CDR3 DNA reads TGCGCCACTTCGACTAGCGGGTCGCAGCGCAAAAACATTCAGTACTTC. Amino acid sequence: CATSTSGSQRKNIQYF.

J is TRBJ2-3 and V is TRBV11-3; tentative D call: TRBD1 (6 bases). Between the trimmed V and J ends, which lost 3 bases and 1 base, there was a span of 11 bases. The CDR3 runs to 15 residues. The germline CDR1 and CDR2 sequences are SGHNT and YENEEA. DNA for the CDR3: TGTGCCAGCAGCTTGTCAGGGGAGCGCACAGATACGCAGTATTTT. Its translation is CASSLSGERTDTQYF. The full variable domain, rest sourced from reference TRBV11-3 and TRBJ2-3, is EAGVVQSPRYKIIEKKQPVAFWCNPISGHNTLYWYLQNLGQGPELLIRYENEEAVDDSQLPKDRFSAERLKGVDSTLKIQPAELGDSAVYLCASSLSGERTDTQYFGPGTRLTVL.